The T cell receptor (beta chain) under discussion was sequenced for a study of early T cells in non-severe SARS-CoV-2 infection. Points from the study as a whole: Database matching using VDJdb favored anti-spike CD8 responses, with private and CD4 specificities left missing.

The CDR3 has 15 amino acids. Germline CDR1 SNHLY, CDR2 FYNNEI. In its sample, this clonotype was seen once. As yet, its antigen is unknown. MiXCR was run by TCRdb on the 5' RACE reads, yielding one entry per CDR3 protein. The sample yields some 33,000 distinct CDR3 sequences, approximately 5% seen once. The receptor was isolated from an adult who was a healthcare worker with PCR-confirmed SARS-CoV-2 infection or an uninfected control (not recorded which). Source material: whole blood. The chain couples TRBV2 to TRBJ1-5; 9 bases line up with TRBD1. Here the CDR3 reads CAGSSGTGKGQPQHF. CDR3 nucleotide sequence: TGTGCAGGGTCCTCCGGGACAGGGAAGGGGCAGCCCCAGCATTTT.